Listed here are 14 T cell receptor beta chains from one sample, sequenced in a study of beta chain features in type 1 diabetes (dated by TCRdb to between 2018 and 2020). Here is what the overall study found, with its caveats: Type 1 diabetes patients showed a moderate but significant shortening of TCRB CDR3 length in all four CD4+ subsets.

Library method: the immunoSEQ multiplex PCR assay. The entire isolated RNA was reverse transcribed using the High Capacity cDNA Reverse Transcription Kit, and thus expressed TCRB transcripts were sequenced. Drawn from immuneACCESS, this table holds only the in-frame rearrangements with V and J called that TCRdb kept. Clones are partly lost; checked studies trace under half to an unresolved V gene and leave the rest unexplained. This sample lists about 120,000 clones; 16% were detected once. 2% to 2.5% of the sample is taken by the ten largest. Their target antigens are unknown. The sample was central memory CD4+ T cells from blood. Receptor source: a young man with type 1 diabetes.

This clone turned up a few times. J is TRBJ2-1 and V is TRBV4-2; 11 bases match TRBD2. Per germline, CDR1 LGHNA and CDR2 YNFKEQ. V dropped 3 bases and J dropped 7; count of bases not matched to a gene: 5. The CDR3 runs to 15 residues. The CDR3 protein is CASSHGTSGENEQFF. CDR3 nucleotide sequence: TGTGCCAGCAGCCACGGGACTAGCGGTGAAAATGAGCAGTTCTTC.

This clone was picked up many times. The rearrangement links TRBV7-8 to TRBJ2-7; a possible D gene is TRBD1 (6 bases). The CDR3 has 14 amino acids. The ends were cut back, 5 bases at V and 2 bases at J, with 13 bases in the middle. CDR1 is SGHVS, CDR2 FQNEAQ, per germline. CDR3 sequence (DNA): TGTGCCAGCAGCCCTACAGGGCAGACCTACGAGCAGTACTTC. This encodes CASSPTGQTYEQYF.

In its sample, this clone was seen many times. V usage is TRBV7-9 and J usage is TRBJ2-7; D may be TRBD1 (6 bases). Germline values: CDR1 SEHNR, CDR2 FQNEAQ (reference sequence). V gave up 2 bases and J gave up 1 base, with 9 bases separating them. The CDR3 has 14 residues. CDR3 nucleotide sequence: TGTGCCAGCAGCTTAAGACAGGAGTCCTACGAGCAGTACTTC. Translating it yields CASSLRQESYEQYF.

The J gene is TRBJ1-6, the V gene TRBV30; no firm D call. Trimming removed 5 bases at V and 0 bases at J, with 8 bases between. The germline gives CDR1 GTSNPN, CDR2 SVGIG (reference sequence). The CDR3 has 14 residues. The CDR3 sequence: CAWHYPSYNSPLHF. Written as DNA, the CDR3 is TGTGCCTGGCACTATCCCTCCTATAATTCACCCCTCCACTTT.

This clone was counted only a few times. V gene TRBV9 combines with J gene TRBJ2-7, with D tentatively TRBD1 or TRBD2 (5 bases each). From germline, CDR1 is SGDLS and CDR2 YYNGEE. The CDR3 spans 13 residues. V gave up 0 bases and J gave up 4 bases, with 8 bases separating them. Here the CDR3 DNA reads TGTGCCAGCAGCGTAGGGGACGGGTACGAGCAGTACTTC. Encoded protein: CASSVGDGYEQYF.

This clone was counted between two and nine times. The V gene is TRBV7-3, the J gene TRBJ2-1; D not certain. V lost 5 bases to trimming and J lost 7 bases, with 15 bases between them. Germline V gene data show CDR1 as SGHTA and CDR2 as FQGTGA. The CDR3 is 14 amino acids. CDR3 amino acids: CASSIYHLSNEQFF. The CDR3 DNA reads TGTGCCAGCAGCATATATCACCTTAGTAATGAGCAGTTCTTC.

Remarks on this clone: This specimen includes other DNA sequences encoding the same CDR3. V and J are TRBV29-1 and TRBJ2-3; 9 bases line up with TRBD2. Germline CDR1 SQVTM, CDR2 ANQGSEA. The length of the CDR3 is 16 residues. V lost 0 bases and J lost 2; bases outside the gene matches: 6. The DNA for the CDR3 is TGCAGCGTTGAAGATCGAGCGGGGGGCCCCACAGATACGCAGTATTTT. Translation gives CSVEDRAGGPTDTQYF.

This clone came up a few times. The chain carries TRBV11-2 and TRBJ2-4; D may match TRBD1 or TRBD2 (6 bases each). The length of the CDR3 is 13 residues. Trimming shortened V by 11 bases and J by 7 bases, and 18 bases separated the two germline ends. Germline V gene lookup returns CDR1 SGHAT and CDR2 FQNNGV. The CDR3 is CASEGGGSNIQYF. CDR3 sequence (DNA): TGTGCCTCGGAGGGGGGTGGTTCGAACATTCAGTACTTC.

The sample holds a few counts of this clone. The chain couples TRBV28 to TRBJ2-4, with 7 bases aligning to TRBD2. The CDR3 sequence is 18 residues long. V lost 3 bases and J lost 1; bases outside the gene matches: 12. The germline gives CDR1 MDHEN, CDR2 SYDVKM. The chain's CDR3 is CASSFTVAGVGAKNIQYF. DNA of the CDR3: TGTGCCAGCAGTTTCACTGTTGCGGGGGTCGGGGCCAAAAACATTCAGTACTTC.

The chain's CDR3 is CASSFVGGNEQFF. CDR3 sequence (DNA): TGTGCCAGCAGCTTCGTGGGTGGCAATGAGCAGTTCTTC. The chain combines TRBV11-3 with TRBJ2-1; D gene uncertain. CDR1 is SGHNT and CDR2 is YENEEA in the germline V gene. There are 13 residues in the CDR3. V dropped 3 bases and J dropped 6 bases, with 9 bases sitting between them.

This clone was counted a few times. This chain links TRBV6-6 with TRBJ2-4; 7 nucleotides agree with TRBD1. Trimming cost V 5 bases and J 7 bases; bases outside gene matches: 8. Germline loops: CDR1 MNHNY, CDR2 SVGAGI (reference sequence). The CDR3 contains 14 residues. Here the CDR3 DNA reads TGTGCCAGCAGTCCCGAGGGGGCAGGGAACATTCAGTACTTC. Encoded protein: CASSPEGAGNIQYF.

In this sample, this clone turned up a few times. In nucleotides, the CDR3 is TGTGCCAGCAAACAAGGACAGGGCTACAACGAGCAGTACTTC. It is translated as CASKQGQGYNEQYF. The chain has TRBV2 and TRBJ2-7; 8 bases map to TRBD1. In germline, CDR1 is SNHLY, CDR2 FYNNEI. The CDR3 runs to 14 residues. The J segment lost 5 bases and the V segment lost 7 bases, leaving 10 bases of the junction unmatched. Together with reference TRBV2 and TRBJ2-7, the CDR3 gives the full variable domain: EPEVTQTPSHQVTQMGQEVILRCVPISNHLYFYWYRQILGQKVEFLVSFYNNEISEKSEIFDDQFSVERPDGSNFTLKIRSTKLEDSAMYFCASKQGQGYNEQYFGPGTRLTVT.

This clone turned up a few times. The CDR3 DNA sequence: TGTGCCATCAGAGAGGGGACAGGTTCTCGTACTAACTATGGCTACACCTTC. It is translated as CAIREGTGSRTNYGYTF. The chain carries TRBV10-3 and TRBJ1-2; 8 positions agree with TRBD1. J was trimmed by 0 bases and V by 6 bases; bases with no gene match: 12. The CDR3 is 17 residues long. The germline CDR1 and CDR2 sequences are ENHRY and SYGVKD.

This clone was seen a handful of times. V is TRBV7-9 and J is TRBJ2-7; maybe TRBD1 (6 bases). This CDR3 has 12 residues. Between the trimmed V and J ends, which lost 7 bases and 4 bases, there was a span of 11 bases. Germline V lookup: CDR1 SEHNR, CDR2 FQNEAQ (reference sequence). The CDR3 loop reads CASTSDSYEQYF. CDR3 DNA: TGTGCCAGCACCTCGGACAGTTACGAGCAGTACTTC.